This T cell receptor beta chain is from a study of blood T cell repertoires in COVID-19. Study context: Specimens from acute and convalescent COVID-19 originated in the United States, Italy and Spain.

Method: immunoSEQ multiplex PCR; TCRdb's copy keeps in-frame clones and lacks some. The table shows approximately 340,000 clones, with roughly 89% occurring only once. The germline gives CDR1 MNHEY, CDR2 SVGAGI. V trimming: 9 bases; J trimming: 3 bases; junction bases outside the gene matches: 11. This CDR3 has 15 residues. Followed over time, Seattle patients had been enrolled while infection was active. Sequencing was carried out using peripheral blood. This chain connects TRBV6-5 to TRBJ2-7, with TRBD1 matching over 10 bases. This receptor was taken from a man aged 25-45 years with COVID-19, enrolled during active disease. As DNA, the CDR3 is TGTGCCAGTCTTCCGGGTCGGACAGGGGGCTACGAGCAGTACTTC. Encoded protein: CASLPGRTGGYEQYF.